The rows below give T cell receptor beta chains drawn from one sample of a study of neurological immune-mediated disorders. Each CDR3 protein gets one entry after TCRdb re-called the 5' RACE reads with MiXCR. The repertoire holds about 41,000 distinct CDR3 sequences, around 15% seen once, with 3.5% to 4.5% in the top ten. The sample was CD4+ T cells from blood. These receptors came from a woman in her sixties or seventies with HTLV-1-associated myelopathy (HAM/TSP). Each CDR3 is given with its conserved first and last residue. D genes are given only for firm matches. For some rows the clone size is stated as once, few or many, or as a class when expanded; others skip it.

D	size	V	J	DNA	CDR3
TRBD1	many	TRBV4-1	TRBJ1-5	TGCGCCAGCAGCCAAGCCCTGCTGGGACAGGAGGTCGTGACCCAGCATTTT	CASSQALLGQEVVTQHF
NA	many	TRBV29-1	TRBJ1-2	TGCAGCGTGGAAGACAGGACGAGCTATGGCTACACCTTC	CSVEDRTSYGYTF
NA	many	TRBV3-1	TRBJ2-5	TGTGCCAGCAGCCAAGATTTGGGCCAAGAGACCCAGTACTTC	CASSQDLGQETQYF
TRBD2	medium-sized	TRBV29-1	TRBJ2-1	TGCAGCGCCGACGGACTAGCAAGGAATGAGCAGTTCTTC	CSADGLARNEQFF
TRBD1	many	TRBV6-1	TRBJ2-7	TGTGCCATCCGACAGGGCGTTCGCTACGAGCAGTACTTC	CAIRQGVRYEQYF
NA	NA	TRBV5-1	TRBJ1-6	TGCGCCAGCAGCTTGGCCGGAGGGTCCGTTATGACACCCCTCCACTTT	CASSLAGGSVMTPLHF
NA	many	TRBV4-2	TRBJ2-3	TGTGCCAGCAGCCAAGTTGGGGGCGTAGATACGCAGTATTTT	CASSQVGGVDTQYF
TRBD1	NA	TRBV6-5	TRBJ1-2	TGTGCCATTAGCCTCGACAGGGACCTCGCCTTCTATGGCTACACCTTC	CAISLDRDLAFYGYTF
NA	few	TRBV29-1	TRBJ2-2	TGCAGCGTTTGGCCTAGCACCTGGGAGCTGTTTTTT	CSVWPSTWELFF
TRBD2	many	TRBV20-1	TRBJ2-1	TGCAGTGCTAGTCCCGGACTAGGCGGCGTGAAGGGCAATGAGCAGTTCTTC	CSASPGLGGVKGNEQFF
NA	few	TRBV30	TRBJ2-7	TGTGCCTGGACTTCCAACAGGGTCGGGGAGCAGTACTTC	CAWTSNRVGEQYF
NA	few	TRBV5-1	TRBJ2-5	TGCGCCAGCAGCTTGGGGGGGGTCCAAGAGACCCAGTACTTC	CASSLGGVQETQYF
NA	many	TRBV18	TRBJ1-2	TGTGCCAGCTCACTCGACGGAGGCTATGGCTACACCTTC	CASSLDGGYGYTF
TRBD1	many	TRBV20-1	TRBJ2-7	TGCAGTCTCCTGACAGGGTACCCCTCCTACGAGCAGTACTTC	CSLLTGYPSYEQYF
NA	NA	TRBV29-1	TRBJ2-7	TGCAGCGTATCGGTCATAGGGCTCTCTGAGCAGTACTTC	CSVSVIGLSEQYF
NA	many	TRBV5-1	TRBJ1-1	TGCGCCAGCAGCTTCAATTGGCGGGGTAGGGACGCTGAAGCTTTCTTT	CASSFNWRGRDAEAFF
NA	many	TRBV5-1	TRBJ2-3	TGCGCCAGCAGCTTGATGCCTAGGGTAAGCCGAGGGGCCATCACAGATACGCAGTATTTT	CASSLMPRVSRGAITDTQYF
NA	many	TRBV27	TRBJ2-1	TGTGCCAGCAGTTTAGTAACAAGGTCCTCCTACAATGAGCAGTTCTTC	CASSLVTRSSYNEQFF
NA	many	TRBV5-1	TRBJ1-1	TGCGCCAGCAGCTTGGAGGGCAGGGAGAACACTGAAGCTTTCTTT	CASSLEGRENTEAFF
NA	many	TRBV30	TRBJ1-2	TGTGCCTGGAGCCCGGGACGGGAATATGGCTACACCTTC	CAWSPGREYGYTF
NA	many	TRBV2	TRBJ1-6	TGTGCCAGCGTCCTGGTTCGTAATTCACCCCTCCACTTT	CASVLVRNSPLHF
TRBD2	NA	TRBV19	TRBJ2-3	TGTGCCAGTAAGACTAGCGGGGGCCCCACAGATACGCAGTATTTT	CASKTSGGPTDTQYF
TRBD1	many	TRBV20-1	TRBJ2-1	TGCAGTGCTCAGACAGGGGCAAATGAGCAGTTCTTC	CSAQTGANEQFF
NA	many	TRBV12-3/TRBV12-4	TRBJ1-5	TGTGCCAGTACAAGGGGGAGCAATCAGCCCCAGCATTTT	CASTRGSNQPQHF
TRBD2	many	TRBV7-9	TRBJ2-4	TGTGCCAGCAGCCAAGGGACTAGCGGGGTTCAGTACTTC	CASSQGTSGVQYF
TRBD2	many	TRBV5-1	TRBJ2-3	TGCGCCAGCAGCTCACGGCCCGCGGGACTAGCGGGGGCCCCCGAGGGAGATACGCAGTATTTT	CASSSRPAGLAGAPEGDTQYF